The clone carrying this T cell receptor (beta chain) was observed a handful of times. Germline V gives CDR1 MNHEY, CDR2 SMNVEV (reference sequence). Trimming stripped 2 bases from V and 9 bases from J, with 11 bases between. The CDR3 is 13 residues long. The data originate from a study of Ad26.COV2.S vaccination and SARS-CoV-2 variants. Using immunoSEQ multiplex PCR, the repertoire was profiled, and TCRdb retains in-frame clones only, with some absent. Of about 260,000 clones in the sample, 70% to 90% were seen once. Treatment: about 20 received Ad26.COV2.S at low or high dose, single or two shots; several received placebo; per-sample allocation not given. After the first vaccine or placebo injection, samples were drawn on day 63.

This receptor was taken from a person aged 18-60 years who received the Ad26.COV2.S COVID-19 vaccine or a placebo. This specimen consisted of peripheral blood, obtained in a trial of Ad26.COV2.S vaccine versus placebo. The chain is built from TRBV27 and TRBJ2-1; D is possibly TRBD2 (6 bases). The DNA of the CDR3 is TGTGCCAGCAGTTTAGACGGGGGTACTGAGCAGTTCTTC. It encodes CASSLDGGTEQFF.